The 5 T cell receptor beta chains below come from one sample, sequenced in a study of T cells in Graves' hyperthyroidism and ophthalmopathy (dated by TCRdb to the late 2010s). Libraries were built with multiplex PCR. These reads were obtained on an Illumina HiSeq 2000. The TCR beta CDR3 regions were amplified from the RNA transcripts. The first round of RT-PCR for the TCR CDR3 was performed with the HTBI primer set and the Qiagen OneStep RT-PCR kit. In-frame beta chains were kept once TCRdb had trimmed the public reads at Q25 with fastp and called clones with MiXCR. Every entry covers one CDR3 protein and lists the most common genes and DNA from its rows. This sample holds about 590,000 distinct CDR3 sequences; about 14% were observed only once. The ten most abundant clones make up around 7% of the sample. Specimen: blood. Source of these receptors: a woman younger than 30 with Graves' ophthalmopathy.

This clonotype was seen many times. The V gene is TRBV12-3 or TRBV12-4, the J gene TRBJ1-1; 7 bases agree with TRBD1. CDR3 size: 13 residues. V shed 6 bases, J shed 0 bases, and the junction held 1 base outside the gene matches. The CDR3, as DNA: TGTGCCAGCAGCGGACAGGTGAACACTGAAGCTTTCTTT. It is translated as CASSGQVNTEAFF.

This clonotype was seen many times. This chain's CDR3 is CASSTGARTEAFF. The DNA of the CDR3 is TGTGCCAGCAGTACAGGGGCGCGGACTGAAGCTTTCTTT. V gene TRBV6-1 combines with J gene TRBJ1-1; the match to TRBD1 covers 7 bases. CDR1 is MNHNS, CDR2 SASEGT, per germline. Losses at the gene ends were 5 bases for V and 5 bases for J; bases not matched to a gene: 5. The CDR3 is 13 residues long.

This clonotype was recorded a few times. As DNA, the CDR3 is TGCAGCGTTGATTGGCTTCGGACTAGCGCGTTCCCCATGTACAATGAGCAGTTCTTC. Translation: CSVDWLRTSAFPMYNEQFF. The rearrangement uses TRBV29-1 and TRBJ2-1, with 9 bases that match TRBD2. This CDR3 comprises 19 residues. Germline V gene data show CDR1 as SQVTM and CDR2 as ANQGSEA. The trim removed 3 bases at V and 4 bases at J, leaving 19 bases unmatched.

This clonotype was counted a few times. The gene calls are TRBV6-6 and TRBJ1-1, with D possibly matching TRBD1 (6 bases). Trimming cost V 0 bases and J 2 bases, with 13 bases left between them. The CDR3 spans 16 residues. CDR1 and CDR2 (germline): MNHNY, SVGAGI (reference sequence). The CDR3 loop reads CASSYSFRGANTEAFF. In DNA form, the CDR3 reads TGTGCCAGCAGTTACTCATTCAGGGGCGCCAACACTGAAGCTTTCTTT.

Notes on this clonotype: With a much larger clone just one base away, this may be a read error. The chain joins TRBV2 to TRBJ2-5; D is unresolved. Germline lookup yields CDR1 SNHLY and CDR2 FYNNEI. The CDR3 spans 16 residues. CDR3 sequence (DNA): TGTGCCAGCAGTGGAATACCCAGGAGCCGTCGAGAGACCCAGCACTTC. Its translation: CASSGIPRSRRETQHF.